The rows below give T cell receptor beta chains drawn from one sample of a study of T cells after yellow fever vaccination. A single record per CDR3 protein comes from TCRdb applying MiXCR to the 5' RACE reads. The sample yields about 580,000 distinct CDR3 sequences, approximately 16% seen once. Sequenced material: PBMCs, taken about 5 days after the first yellow fever vaccination. The receptor source for this set is a man between 18 and 35 years old who received the YFV17D yellow fever vaccine. Each CDR3 is given with its conserved first and last residue. Fields, in order: V gene, clone size, D gene, J gene, CDR3 protein, CDR3 DNA. D genes are given only for firm matches. Clone size appears in some rows only: once, few, many, or a class for an expanded clone.

V: TRBV12-3/TRBV12-4
size: NA
D: TRBD1
J: TRBJ1-1
CDR3: CASSLLTGGTEAFF
DNA: TGTGCCAGCAGTCTTCTGACAGGGGGCACTGAAGCTTTCTTT

V: TRBV12-3/TRBV12-4
size: NA
D: NA
J: TRBJ1-1
CDR3: CASSFGPLLNPRNTEAFF
DNA: TGTGCCAGCAGTTTCGGTCCCCTCCTAAACCCCAGGAACACTGAAGCTTTCTTT

V: TRBV7-9
size: few
D: NA
J: TRBJ2-5
CDR3: CASSSRGGEGETQYF
DNA: TGTGCCAGCAGCTCCCGAGGGGGGGAGGGTGAGACCCAGTACTTC

V: TRBV20-1
size: many
D: TRBD2
J: TRBJ2-3
CDR3: CSARVAGGTDTQYF
DNA: TGCAGTGCTAGGGTAGCGGGGGGCACAGATACGCAGTATTTT

V: TRBV6-1
size: NA
D: TRBD2
J: TRBJ2-1
CDR3: CASSSTSGGIHEQFF
DNA: TGTGCCAGCAGCTCGACTAGCGGGGGGATCCATGAGCAGTTCTTC

V: TRBV15
size: few
D: TRBD2
J: TRBJ2-5
CDR3: CATSRVETSGEETQYF
DNA: TGTGCCACCAGCAGAGTTGAAACTAGCGGGGAAGAGACCCAGTACTTC

V: TRBV27
size: few
D: TRBD1
J: TRBJ2-3
CDR3: CASSLFSLSGQGTDTQYF
DNA: TGTGCCAGCAGTTTATTTAGCCTTTCGGGACAGGGCACAGATACGCAGTATTTT

V: TRBV27
size: few
D: NA
J: TRBJ2-1
CDR3: CASGDPNEQFF
DNA: TGTGCCAGCGGTGACCCCAATGAGCAGTTCTTC

V: TRBV3-1
size: few
D: NA
J: TRBJ2-7
CDR3: CASSQADGAYEQYF
DNA: TGTGCCAGCAGCCAAGCTGACGGAGCCTACGAGCAGTACTTC

V: TRBV20-1
size: NA
D: TRBD1
J: TRBJ1-1
CDR3: CSARSGGPNTEAFF
DNA: TGCAGTGCTAGATCAGGGGGGCCGAACACTGAAGCTTTCTTT

V: TRBV7-2
size: NA
D: TRBD1
J: TRBJ1-2
CDR3: CASSLGMDRGNGYTF
DNA: TGTGCCAGCAGCTTAGGGATGGACAGGGGGAATGGCTACACCTTC

V: TRBV9
size: few
D: TRBD2
J: TRBJ2-3
CDR3: CASSAGGGYTDTQYF
DNA: TGTGCCAGCAGCGCAGGCGGGGGGTACACAGATACGCAGTATTTT

V: TRBV3-1
size: NA
D: TRBD2
J: TRBJ2-1
CDR3: CASSQLLAGGPNEQFF
DNA: TGTGCCAGCAGCCAACTACTAGCGGGGGGGCCTAATGAGCAGTTCTTC

V: TRBV11-2
size: many
D: NA
J: TRBJ2-5
CDR3: CASSFDGETQYF
DNA: TGTGCCAGCAGCTTTGACGGGGAGACCCAGTACTTC

V: TRBV11-1
size: many
D: TRBD1
J: TRBJ2-3
CDR3: CASSLAPGTGGARDTQYF
DNA: TGTGCCAGCAGCTTAGCACCCGGGACAGGGGGCGCAAGGGATACGCAGTATTTT

V: TRBV6-1
size: NA
D: NA
J: TRBJ1-5
CDR3: CASSVVSNQPQHF
DNA: TGTGCCAGCAGTGTAGTAAGCAATCAGCCCCAGCATTTT

V: TRBV7-8
size: NA
D: NA
J: TRBJ1-1
CDR3: CASSFSPAATRAFF
DNA: TGTGCCAGCAGCTTCTCACCAGCAGCGACCCGAGCTTTCTTT

V: TRBV7-2
size: few
D: NA
J: TRBJ2-3
CDR3: CASSFREDTQYF
DNA: TGTGCCAGCAGCTTCAGGGAAGATACGCAGTATTTT

V: TRBV18
size: NA
D: NA
J: TRBJ2-5
CDR3: CASSPTAVLRETQYF
DNA: TGTGCCAGCTCACCAACAGCGGTTTTGAGGGAGACCCAGTACTTC

V: TRBV21-1
size: NA
D: NA
J: TRBJ2-1
CDR3: CASSDSRDNEQFF
DNA: TGTGCCAGCAGCGACAGTCGGGACAATGAGCAGTTCTTC

V: TRBV6-2/TRBV6-3
size: NA
D: NA
J: TRBJ1-2
CDR3: CASTGWTYGYTF
DNA: TGTGCCAGCACTGGGTGGACCTATGGCTACACCTTC

V: TRBV12-3/TRBV12-4
size: few
D: NA
J: TRBJ2-1
CDR3: CASSLTPPANEQFF
DNA: TGTGCCAGCAGTTTAACCCCCCCCGCGAATGAGCAGTTCTTC